The subject of this entry is one TCR beta chain. This record belongs to a study of cytomegalovirus exposure and HLA in healthy donors. The V gene lost 0 bases and the J gene lost 2 bases, with 11 bases spanning the gap. In germline, CDR1 is LGHNA, CDR2 YSLEER. This CDR3 comprises 15 residues. PCR employed 60 Vbeta and 13 Jbeta primers. Profiling relied on immunoSEQ multiplex PCR, and the TCRdb table lists in-frame clones only, not all of them. The sample includes about 130,000 clones, 73% of them seen just once. The clonotype originates from a woman aged 35 to 49 in good health and CMV-seropositive. Sequenced input: PBMCs. V is TRBV4-3 and J is TRBJ2-7; D uncertain. The CDR3 sequence: CASSQELISPYEQYF. CDR3 sequence (DNA): TGCGCCAGCAGCCAAGAATTAATAAGCCCCTACGAGCAGTACTTC.